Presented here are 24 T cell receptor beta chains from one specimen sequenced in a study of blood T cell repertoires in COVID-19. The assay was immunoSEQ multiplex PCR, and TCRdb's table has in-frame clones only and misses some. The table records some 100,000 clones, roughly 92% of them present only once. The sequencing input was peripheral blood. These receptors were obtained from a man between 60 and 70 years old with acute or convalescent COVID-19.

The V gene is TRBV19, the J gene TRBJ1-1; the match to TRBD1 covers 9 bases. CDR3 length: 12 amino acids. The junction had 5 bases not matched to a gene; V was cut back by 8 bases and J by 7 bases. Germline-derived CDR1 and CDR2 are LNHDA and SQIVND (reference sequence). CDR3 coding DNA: TGTGCCAGTGACAGGGGGAGAAGTGAAGCTTTCTTT. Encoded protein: CASDRGRSEAFF.

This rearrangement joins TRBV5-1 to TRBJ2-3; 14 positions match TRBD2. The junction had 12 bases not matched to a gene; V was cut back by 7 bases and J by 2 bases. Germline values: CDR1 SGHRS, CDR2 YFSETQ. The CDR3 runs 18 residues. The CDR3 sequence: CASAGTSGRARATDTQYF. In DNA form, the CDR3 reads TGCGCCAGCGCCGGGACTAGCGGGAGAGCGAGGGCCACAGATACGCAGTATTTT.

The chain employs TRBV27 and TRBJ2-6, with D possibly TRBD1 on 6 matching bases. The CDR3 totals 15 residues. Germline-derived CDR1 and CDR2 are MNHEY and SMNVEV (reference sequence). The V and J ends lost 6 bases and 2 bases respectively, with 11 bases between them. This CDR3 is CASRTGDAGANVLTF. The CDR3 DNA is TGTGCCAGCAGGACAGGAGACGCTGGGGCCAACGTCCTGACTTTC.

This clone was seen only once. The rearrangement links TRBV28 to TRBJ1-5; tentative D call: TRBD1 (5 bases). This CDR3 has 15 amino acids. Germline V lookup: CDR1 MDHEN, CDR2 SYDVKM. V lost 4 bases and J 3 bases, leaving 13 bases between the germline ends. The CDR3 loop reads CASSSDSTTNQPQHF. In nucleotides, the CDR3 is TGTGCCAGCAGTTCAGACAGCACCACCAATCAGCCCCAGCATTTT. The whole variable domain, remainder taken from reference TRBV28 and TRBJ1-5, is DVKVTQSSRYLVKRTGEKVFLECVQDMDHENMFWYRQDPGLGLRLIYFSYDVKMKEKGDIPEGYSVSREKKERFSLILESASTNQTSMYLCASSSDSTTNQPQHFGDGTRLSIL.

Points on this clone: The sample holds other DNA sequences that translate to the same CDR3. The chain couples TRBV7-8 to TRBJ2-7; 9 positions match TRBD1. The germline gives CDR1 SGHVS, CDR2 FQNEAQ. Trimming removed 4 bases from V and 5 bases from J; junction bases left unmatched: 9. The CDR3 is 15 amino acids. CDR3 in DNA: TGTGCCAGCAGCTCGGAGACACAGGGGGCGGACGAGCAGTACGTC. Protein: CASSSETQGADEQYV.

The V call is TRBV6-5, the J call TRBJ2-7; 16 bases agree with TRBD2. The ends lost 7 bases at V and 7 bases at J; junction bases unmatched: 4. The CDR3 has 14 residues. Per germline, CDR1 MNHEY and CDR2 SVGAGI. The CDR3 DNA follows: TGTGCCAGCAAACCGGGACTAGCGGGAGGGGAGCAGTACTTC. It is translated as CASKPGLAGGEQYF.

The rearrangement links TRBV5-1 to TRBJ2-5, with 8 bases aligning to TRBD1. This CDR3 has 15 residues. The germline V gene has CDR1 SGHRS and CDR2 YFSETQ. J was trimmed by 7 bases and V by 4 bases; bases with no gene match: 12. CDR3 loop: CASSGSQGASGTQYF. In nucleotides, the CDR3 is TGCGCCAGCAGCGGCTCGCAGGGGGCAAGTGGGACCCAGTACTTC.

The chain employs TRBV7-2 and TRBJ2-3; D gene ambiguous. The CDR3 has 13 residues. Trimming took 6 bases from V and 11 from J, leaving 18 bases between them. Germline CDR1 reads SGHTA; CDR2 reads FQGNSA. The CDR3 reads CASSSTEIIGQYF. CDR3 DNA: TGTGCCAGCAGTTCTACAGAGATTATAGGGCAGTATTTT. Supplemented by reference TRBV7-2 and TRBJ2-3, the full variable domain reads GAGVSQSPSNKVTEKGKDVELRCDPISGHTALYWYRQSLGQGLEFLIYFQGNSAPDKSGLPSDRFSAERTGGSVSTLTIQRTQQEDSAVYLCASSSTEIIGQYFGPGTRLTVL.

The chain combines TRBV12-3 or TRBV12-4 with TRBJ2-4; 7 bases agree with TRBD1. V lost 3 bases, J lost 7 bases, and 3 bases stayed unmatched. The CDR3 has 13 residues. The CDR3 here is CASSLTGHNIQYF. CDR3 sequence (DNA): TGTGCCAGCAGTTTGACAGGGCATAACATTCAGTACTTC.

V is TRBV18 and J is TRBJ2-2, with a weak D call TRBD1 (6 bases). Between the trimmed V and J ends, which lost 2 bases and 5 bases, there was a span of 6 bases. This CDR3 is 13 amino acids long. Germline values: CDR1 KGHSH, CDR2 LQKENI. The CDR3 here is CASSPTGTGELFF. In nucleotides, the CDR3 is TGTGCCAGCTCACCAACAGGGACCGGGGAGCTGTTTTTT.

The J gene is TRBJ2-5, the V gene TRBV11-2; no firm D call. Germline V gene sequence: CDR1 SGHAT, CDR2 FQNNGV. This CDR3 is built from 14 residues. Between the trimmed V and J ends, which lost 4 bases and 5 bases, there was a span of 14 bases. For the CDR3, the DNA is TGTGCCAGCAGCTCGAGAGGAGTGTCGGAGACCCAGTACTTC. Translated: CASSSRGVSETQYF.

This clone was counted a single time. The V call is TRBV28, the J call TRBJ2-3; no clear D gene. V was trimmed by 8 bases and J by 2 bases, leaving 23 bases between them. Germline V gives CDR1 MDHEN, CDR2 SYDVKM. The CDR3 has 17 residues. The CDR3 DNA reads TGTGCCAGCCCTCCGCCTGGGCAGGCCACATACACAGATACGCAGTATTTT. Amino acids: CASPPPGQATYTDTQYF.

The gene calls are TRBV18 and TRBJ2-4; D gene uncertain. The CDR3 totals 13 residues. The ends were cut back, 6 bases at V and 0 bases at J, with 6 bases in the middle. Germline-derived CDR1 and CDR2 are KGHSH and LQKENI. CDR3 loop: CASSGLAKNIQYF. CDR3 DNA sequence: TGTGCCAGCTCCGGTCTAGCCAAAAACATTCAGTACTTC.

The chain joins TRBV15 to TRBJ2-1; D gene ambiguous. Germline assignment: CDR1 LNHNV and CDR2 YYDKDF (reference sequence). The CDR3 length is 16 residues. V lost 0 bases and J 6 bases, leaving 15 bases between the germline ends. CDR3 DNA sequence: TGTGCCACCAGCAGAGATAACTTGAAGTTTGGCAATGAGCAGTTCTTC. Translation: CATSRDNLKFGNEQFF.

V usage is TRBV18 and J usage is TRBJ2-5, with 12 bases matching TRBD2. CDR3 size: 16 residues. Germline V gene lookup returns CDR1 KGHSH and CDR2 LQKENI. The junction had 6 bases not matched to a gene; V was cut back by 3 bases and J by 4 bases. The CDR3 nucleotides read TGTGCCAGCTCACCTCCCGGACTAGCGGGATTAGAGACCCAGTACTTC. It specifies CASSPPGLAGLETQYF.

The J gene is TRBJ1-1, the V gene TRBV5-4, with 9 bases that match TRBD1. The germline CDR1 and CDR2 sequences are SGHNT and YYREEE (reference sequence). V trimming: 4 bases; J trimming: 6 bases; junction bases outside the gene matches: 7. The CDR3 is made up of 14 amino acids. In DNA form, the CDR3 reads TGTGCCAGCAGCCCCGGACAGGGGAGGCCTGAAGCTTTCTTT. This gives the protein CASSPGQGRPEAFF.

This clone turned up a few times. DNA for the CDR3: TGTGCCAGCAGCTTGCACGGAGACCAACTCTCCGAGCAGTACGTC. It codes for CASSLHGDQLSEQYV. The rearrangement links TRBV5-8 to TRBJ2-7; no definite D call. CDR3 length equals 15 residues. Germline values: CDR1 SGHTS, CDR2 YDEGEE. Trimming took off 1 base at V and 6 bases at J, with 17 bases between the two ends.

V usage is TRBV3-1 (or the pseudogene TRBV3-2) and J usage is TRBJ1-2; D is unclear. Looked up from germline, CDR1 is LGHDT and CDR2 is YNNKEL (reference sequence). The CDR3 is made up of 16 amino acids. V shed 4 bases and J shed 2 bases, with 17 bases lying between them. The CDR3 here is CASSPSERVGNYGYTF. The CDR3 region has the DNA TGTGCCAGCAGCCCCTCCGAGAGGGTGGGGAACTATGGCTACACCTTC.

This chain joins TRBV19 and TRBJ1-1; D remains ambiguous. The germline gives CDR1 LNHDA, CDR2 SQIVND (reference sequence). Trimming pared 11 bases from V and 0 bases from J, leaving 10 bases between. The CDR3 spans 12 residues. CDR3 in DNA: TGTGCCGTGACTGCGGTGAACACTGAAGCTTTCTTT. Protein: CAVTAVNTEAFF.

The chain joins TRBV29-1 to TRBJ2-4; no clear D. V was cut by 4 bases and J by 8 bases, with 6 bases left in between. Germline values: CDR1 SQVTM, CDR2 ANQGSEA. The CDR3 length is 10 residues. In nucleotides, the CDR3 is TGCAGCGTTGCAGTTGACATTCAGTACTTC. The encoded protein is CSVAVDIQYF.

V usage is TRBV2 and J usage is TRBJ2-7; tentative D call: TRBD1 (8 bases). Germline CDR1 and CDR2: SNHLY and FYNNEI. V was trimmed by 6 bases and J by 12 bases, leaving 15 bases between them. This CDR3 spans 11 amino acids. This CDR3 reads CASSGEGTGYF. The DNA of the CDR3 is TGTGCCAGCAGCGGGGAGGGGACAGGGTACTTC.

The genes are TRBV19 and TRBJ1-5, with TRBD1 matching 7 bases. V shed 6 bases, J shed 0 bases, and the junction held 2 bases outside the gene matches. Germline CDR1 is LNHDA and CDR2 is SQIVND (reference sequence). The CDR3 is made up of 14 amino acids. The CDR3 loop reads CASRRQGSNQPQHF. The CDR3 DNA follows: TGTGCCAGTAGAAGACAGGGTAGCAATCAGCCCCAGCATTTT.

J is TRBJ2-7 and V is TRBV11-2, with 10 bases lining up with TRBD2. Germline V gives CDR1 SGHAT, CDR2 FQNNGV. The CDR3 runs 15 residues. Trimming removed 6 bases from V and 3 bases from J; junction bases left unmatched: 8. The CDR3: CASRPTSGTVYEQYV. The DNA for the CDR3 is TGTGCCAGCAGACCTACTAGCGGGACCGTCTACGAGCAGTACGTC.

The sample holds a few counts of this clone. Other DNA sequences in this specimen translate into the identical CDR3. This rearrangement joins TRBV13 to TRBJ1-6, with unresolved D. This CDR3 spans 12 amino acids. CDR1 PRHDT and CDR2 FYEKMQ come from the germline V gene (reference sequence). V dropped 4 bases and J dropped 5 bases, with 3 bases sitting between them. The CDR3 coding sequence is TGTGCCAGCAGCTCAAATAATTCACCCCTCCACTTT. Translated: CASSSNNSPLHF.